Listed here are 4 T cell receptor beta chains from one sample, sequenced in a study of T cell repertoires in cytomegalovirus infection. These TCRs' antigens remain unknown. TCRdb reanalysed the reads using MiXCR and keeps one entry per CDR3 protein. The data hold 40,000 to 55,000 distinct CDR3 sequences, with 20% to 25% observed a single time. This material consisted of CD8+ T cells from cultured PBMCs, taken from culture after CMV antigen stimulation. The receptors come from a human donor in good health (CMV status not recorded). Some clones in this sample may be carry-over from other donors' samples.

CDR3 loop: CASKSTGRVTGNQPQHF. Written as DNA, the CDR3 is TGTGCCAGTAAGTCCACCGGCAGGGTCACGGGGAATCAGCCCCAGCATTTT. The V call is TRBV19, the J call TRBJ1-5, with D possibly being TRBD1 (5 bases). Germline values: CDR1 LNHDA, CDR2 SQIVND (reference sequence). The V end was cut by 7 bases, the J end by 4 bases, with 23 bases between. The CDR3 has 17 residues. The full variable domain, in which reference TRBV19 and TRBJ1-5 provide the parts outside the CDR3, is DGGITQSPKYLFRKEGQNVTLSCEQNLNHDAMYWYRQDPGQGLRLIYYSQIVNDFQKGDIAEGYSVSREKKESFPLTVTSAQKNPTAFYLCASKSTGRVTGNQPQHFGDGTRLSIL.

The rearrangement uses TRBV7-2 and TRBJ2-2; D perhaps matches TRBD2 (5 bases). The V gene's germline CDR1 is SGHTA and CDR2 FQGNSA. Between the trimmed V and J ends, which lost 5 bases and 5 bases, there was a span of 21 bases. This CDR3 is 17 amino acids long. DNA for the CDR3: TGTGCCAGCAGCCCATTCCTAGCCGTACGACATACCGGGGAGCTGTTTTTT. Translating it yields CASSPFLAVRHTGELFF.

This chain links TRBV7-6 with TRBJ2-1; D is perhaps TRBD2 (6 bases). V was cut by 5 bases and J by 5 bases, with 22 bases left in between. The CDR3 extends over 17 amino acids. The germline CDR1 and CDR2 sequences are SGHVS and FNYEAQ. The CDR3 sequence is CASSPSGSGLLNNEQFF. CDR3 DNA: TGTGCCAGCAGCCCCTCGGGTAGCGGTTTACTAAACAATGAGCAGTTCTTC.

V usage is TRBV11-2 and J usage is TRBJ2-7; 9 bases match TRBD2. The CDR3 is 19 amino acids. J was trimmed by 0 bases and V by 1 base; bases with no gene match: 13. The germline V gene has CDR1 SGHAT and CDR2 FQNNGV. The CDR3 spells CASSLGYSGTSGSSYEQYF. The CDR3 nucleotides read TGTGCCAGCAGCTTAGGGTACTCCGGAACTAGCGGGTCCTCCTACGAGCAGTACTTC.